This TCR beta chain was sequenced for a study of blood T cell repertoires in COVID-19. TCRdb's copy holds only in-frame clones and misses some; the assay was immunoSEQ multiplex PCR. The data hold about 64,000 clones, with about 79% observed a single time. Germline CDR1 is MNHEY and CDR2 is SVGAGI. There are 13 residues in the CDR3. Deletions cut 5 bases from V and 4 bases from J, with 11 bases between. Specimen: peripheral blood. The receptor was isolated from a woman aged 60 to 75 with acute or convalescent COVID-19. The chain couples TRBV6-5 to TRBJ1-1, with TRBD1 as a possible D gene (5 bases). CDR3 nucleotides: TGTGCCAGCAGTACAGGTTCGCCCACTGAAGCTTTCTTT. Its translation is CASSTGSPTEAFF.